The 6 T cell receptor beta chains reported below all come from one sample, sequenced in a study of cytomegalovirus exposure and HLA in healthy donors. The PCR ran on 60 Vbeta and 13 Jbeta primers. Generated by immunoSEQ multiplex PCR, the TCRdb table keeps only in-frame clones and is missing some. The table has 100,000 to 150,000 clones, 77% seen once. Sequenced material: PBMCs. These receptors were collected from a woman aged 55-70 years in good health and CMV-seronegative.

This chain joins TRBV6-1 and TRBJ2-5; the D is unclear. The V end was cut by 4 bases, the J end by 0 bases, with 6 bases between. From germline, CDR1 is MNHNS and CDR2 SASEGT. This CDR3 has 13 amino acids. CDR3 amino acids: CASSGRYQETQYF. Here the CDR3 DNA reads TGTGCCAGCAGTGGCAGGTACCAAGAGACCCAGTACTTC.

The chain is built from TRBV5-1 and TRBJ2-5; perhaps TRBD1 as D (6 bases). The germline V gene has CDR1 SGHRS and CDR2 YFSETQ. The CDR3 is 13 amino acids. V was pared by 4 bases and J by 3 bases, with 10 bases between. CDR3 in DNA: TGCGCCAGCAGCCGACAGGTGGAAGAGACCCAGTACTTC. Encoded protein: CASSRQVEETQYF.

This chain links TRBV5-1 with TRBJ1-1; D is ambiguous. The CDR3 is made up of 16 amino acids. Germline V gene data show CDR1 as SGHRS and CDR2 as YFSETQ. V dropped 0 bases and J dropped 6 bases, with 18 bases sitting between them. Here the CDR3 reads CASSLVGGSGGAEAFF. The CDR3 nucleotides read TGCGCCAGCAGCTTGGTCGGAGGTTCGGGTGGCGCTGAAGCTTTCTTT.

The chain is built from TRBV14 and TRBJ2-5; D possibly corresponds to TRBD1 (6 bases). Per germline, CDR1 SGHDN and CDR2 FVKESK. This CDR3 has 16 residues. The V end was cut by 4 bases, the J end by 4 bases, with 19 bases between. DNA of the CDR3: TGTGCCAGCAGCCTCGGAACCACAGGGTTTCGAGAGACCCAGTACTTC. It codes for CASSLGTTGFRETQYF.

This clone was recorded a few times. This CDR3 reads CASSYLAGGSTDTQYF. Here the CDR3 DNA reads TGTGCCAGCAGTTATCTGGCGGGGGGGAGCACAGATACGCAGTATTTT. This sequence joins TRBV27 and TRBJ2-3, with 9 bases lining up with TRBD2. CDR1 MNHEY and CDR2 SMNVEV come from the germline V gene (reference sequence). After removal of 4 bases from V and 0 bases from J, the junction contained 5 bases not matched to a gene. The CDR3 has 16 amino acids.

The genes are TRBV6-1 and TRBJ2-5; tentative D call: TRBD1 (6 bases). The end of the DNA aligns better with TRBJ2-7, so the J call may be wrong. The CDR3 covers 13 residues. The germline CDR1 and CDR2 sequences are MNHNS and SASEGT. CDR3 in DNA: TGTGCCAGCGAAAGGGACACCTCCTACGAGCAGTACTTC. Protein product: CASERDTSYEQYF.